The clone carrying this T cell receptor beta chain occurred a few times. Antigen: not known. The data stem from a study of shared clonotypes between healthy human individuals. Points from the study as a whole: Only blood underwent sampling, and tissue repertoires likely differ. Non-shared clonotypes displayed generation probabilities falling below those of clonotypes present in all four donors.

With 5 bases removed from V and 4 bases from J, the gap between germline ends came to 11 bases. Germline-derived CDR1 and CDR2 are MGHDK and SYGVNS. The CDR3 loop spans 13 amino acids. Memory CD4+ cells were the fraction left after CD45RA+ naive selection. Sorted-subset replicate PCR reactions contained 150 to 200 ng DNA, corresponding to some 29,000 T cell genomes. Only in-frame clones appear in the TCRdb table, and some are missing; sequencing was by immunoSEQ multiplex PCR. The profile shows 850,000 to 1,100,000 clones, 60% to 85% of them singletons. Material for sequencing was memory CD4+ T cells from PBMCs. Subset noted: CD45RA-negative fraction. The TCR originated in a man aged 18 to 30 in good health. Some clones in this sample may be carry-over from other donors' samples. The chain uses TRBV25-1 and TRBJ2-5, with D possibly TRBD2 on 5 matching bases. CDR3 in amino acids: CASSLLAAETQYF. CDR3 DNA sequence: TGTGCCAGCAGTCTTCTAGCAGCAGAGACCCAGTACTTC.